These T cell receptor beta chains were read from a single sample in a study of cytomegalovirus exposure and HLA in healthy donors. The protocol was immunoSEQ multiplex PCR, while the TCRdb copy is restricted to in-frame clones and leaves out a portion. The sample holds 78,000 or so clones, approximately 84% seen once. The sequenced sample consisted of PBMCs. These receptors originate from a woman between 45 and 60 years old in good health and CMV-seronegative. CDR3s include the opening cysteine and the closing phenylalanine or tryptophan.

V gene: TRBV7-8; CDR3 protein: CASSLEDRGGSPLHF
V gene: TRBV28; CDR3 protein: CASTSRSSGNTIYF
V gene: TRBV19; CDR3 protein: CASSSMDSSYNEQFF
V gene: TRBV7-3; CDR3 protein: CASSLRANTEAFF
V gene: TRBV6-6; CDR3 protein: CASSYAQARAYEQYF
V gene: TRBV7-3; CDR3 protein: CASSLTGGGTEAFF
V gene: TRBV6-4; CDR3 protein: CASALAGGSYNEQFF
V gene: TRBV18; CDR3 protein: CASSLLRDSTEAFF
V gene: TRBV4-2; CDR3 protein: CASSQDLRQQAYGYTF
V gene: TRBV13; CDR3 protein: CASSLSGSSYEQYF
V gene: TRBV27; CDR3 protein: CASSSSGTSGIGPDEQYF
V gene: TRBV6-4; CDR3 protein: CASSDTGQVSNQPQHF
V gene: TRBV27; CDR3 protein: CASAYRGNNYGYTF
V gene: TRBV7-9; CDR3 protein: CASSFRRGPDTQYF
V gene: TRBV6-5; CDR3 protein: CASSDRRASGNTIYF
V gene: TRBV25-1; CDR3 protein: CASSQETDNSPLHF
V gene: TRBV10-3; CDR3 protein: CATTTGPNTGELFF
V gene: TRBV2; CDR3 protein: CARVAGLPYNEQFF
V gene: TRBV10-3; CDR3 protein: CAIKGQGATLRSTYNEQFF
V gene: TRBV7-7; CDR3 protein: CASSALGGPYNEQFF
V gene: TRBV10-3; CDR3 protein: CAISETLTSVRTGELFF
V gene: TRBV4-1; CDR3 protein: CASSQAGKGDEQFF
V gene: TRBV7-2; CDR3 protein: CASSLGLAGYNEQFF
V gene: TRBV29-1; CDR3 protein: CSVHRGANTGELFF
V gene: TRBV10-3; CDR3 protein: CAIIRGAGEYEQYF
V gene: TRBV6-1; CDR3 protein: CASSDTVNYGYTF
V gene: TRBV4-1; CDR3 protein: CASSQEGAPAYEQYF
V gene: TRBV19; CDR3 protein: CASRDRELTEAFF
V gene: TRBV6-5; CDR3 protein: CASSSLEGKLFF
V gene: TRBV28; CDR3 protein: CASTRAGDANTGELFF
V gene: TRBV5-5; CDR3 protein: CASNTDGSTDTGELFF
V gene: TRBV7-3; CDR3 protein: CASSPGSDNEQFF
V gene: TRBV15; CDR3 protein: CATSPPLTGELFF
V gene: TRBV18; CDR3 protein: CASSPPSGPSYEQYF
V gene: TRBV4-1; CDR3 protein: CASSPLGISEQFF
V gene: TRBV12-5; CDR3 protein: CASAPGQFNSPLHF
V gene: TRBV19; CDR3 protein: CASSGASGYSLLNTEAFF
V gene: TRBV9; CDR3 protein: CASSRDRGYEQYF
V gene: TRBV25-1; CDR3 protein: CASRRTGVETQYF
V gene: TRBV28; CDR3 protein: CASSQETQYF
V gene: TRBV30; CDR3 protein: CAWSVGGWTDTQYF
V gene: TRBV12-5; CDR3 protein: CASGPGRSAGGLGETQYF